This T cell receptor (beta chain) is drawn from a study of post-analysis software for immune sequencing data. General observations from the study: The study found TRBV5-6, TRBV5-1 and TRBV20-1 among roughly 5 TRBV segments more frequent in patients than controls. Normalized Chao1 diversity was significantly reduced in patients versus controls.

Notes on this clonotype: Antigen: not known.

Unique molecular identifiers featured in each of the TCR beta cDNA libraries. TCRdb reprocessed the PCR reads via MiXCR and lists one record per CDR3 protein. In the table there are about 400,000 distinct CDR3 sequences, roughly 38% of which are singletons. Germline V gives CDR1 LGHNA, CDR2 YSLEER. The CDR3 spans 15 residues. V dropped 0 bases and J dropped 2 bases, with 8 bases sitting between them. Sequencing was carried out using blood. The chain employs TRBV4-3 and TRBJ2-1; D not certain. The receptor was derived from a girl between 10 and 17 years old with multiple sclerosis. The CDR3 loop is CASSQDSAAYNEQFF. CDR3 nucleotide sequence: TGCGCCAGCAGCCAAGATTCGGCAGCCTACAATGAGCAGTTCTTC.